Listed below are T cell receptor beta chains from one sample, sequenced in a study of blood T cell repertoires in COVID-19. Sequencing was performed with immunoSEQ multiplex PCR; in TCRdb, only in-frame clones are kept and a portion is missing. The table records approximately 360,000 clones, about 90% of them present only once. The sample comprised peripheral blood. These receptors were taken from a man aged 18 to 29 with active or convalescent COVID-19. The CDR3 runs from the conserved cysteine through the conserved F or W.

v_call cdr3_aa
TRBV9 CASSVEGQGGEKLFF
TRBV4-2 CASSQDGTGTDTQYF
TRBV7-6 CASSFLQGVYEQYF
TRBV7-2 CASSLVVGGYEKLFF
TRBV12-3/TRBV12-4 CASSLHPGNGYTF
TRBV11-2 CASSRGDLSYNEQFF
TRBV24-1 CATSDPTSAVYNEQFF
TRBV11-3 CASRRDTSYNEQFF
TRBV2 CASSRRDRGEPPQHF
TRBV5-1 CASSENSYEQYF
TRBV18 CASSPGQGGTDTQYF
TRBV6-5 CASSPDRIVEKLFF
TRBV27 CASSPTGDRYGYTF
TRBV7-9 CASSYGASYNEQFF
TRBV5-5 CASSLDMVAGIYNEQFF
TRBV4-3 CASSQRQVHTEAFF
TRBV7-9 CASSSPSGGAHEQYF
TRBV18 CASSPPGGNSPPHF
TRBV11-2 CASSLDSNQETQYF
TRBV11-3 CASSPRTSGGAGEQFF
TRBV5-1 CASSFGQGGYEQYF
TRBV19 CASANRIQETQYF
TRBV12-3/TRBV12-4 CASSPGLSYEQYF
TRBV7-2 CASSFLAGGSSYEQYF
TRBV28 CASNVRGRNRGDTQYF
TRBV7-9 CASSLAARNYEQYF
TRBV7-2 CASSRVQGALGNTIYF
TRBV13 CASSWTSGRSTDTQYF
TRBV16 CASSQFAGSGNTIYF
TRBV9 CASSVASGVTYNEQFF
TRBV19 CASSPTRLVRETQYF
TRBV24-1 CATSEPKAGHSYNEQFF
TRBV24-1 CATSDLQWPSEQYF
TRBV6-5 CASSYSAGTEAFF
TRBV6-4 CASSASGEVGELFF
TRBV9 CASSVGQGARLETQYF
TRBV19 CASSTSRGVKDTQYF
TRBV4-3 CASSQGYRTDHQPQHF
TRBV6-5 CASSGGSSGANVLTF
TRBV19 CASSPPGLAASGANVLTF
TRBV6-2/TRBV6-3 CASSYVLEQYF
TRBV4-3 CASSQDGRADQPQHF
TRBV4-1 CASSPLGMNTEAFF
TRBV7-6 CASSRQGSYNEQFF
TRBV10-3 CAISEQGLSVGYTF
TRBV29-1 CSVDRGHTGELFF
TRBV6-2/TRBV6-3 CASSLQVLYGYTF
TRBV6-5 CASRGIEVGYNEQFF
TRBV4-1 CASSQTGDQLF
TRBV29-1 CSAEPNTDTQYF
TRBV9 CASSPRLASGNTIYF
TRBV5-1 CASSGGPRLGNEQFF